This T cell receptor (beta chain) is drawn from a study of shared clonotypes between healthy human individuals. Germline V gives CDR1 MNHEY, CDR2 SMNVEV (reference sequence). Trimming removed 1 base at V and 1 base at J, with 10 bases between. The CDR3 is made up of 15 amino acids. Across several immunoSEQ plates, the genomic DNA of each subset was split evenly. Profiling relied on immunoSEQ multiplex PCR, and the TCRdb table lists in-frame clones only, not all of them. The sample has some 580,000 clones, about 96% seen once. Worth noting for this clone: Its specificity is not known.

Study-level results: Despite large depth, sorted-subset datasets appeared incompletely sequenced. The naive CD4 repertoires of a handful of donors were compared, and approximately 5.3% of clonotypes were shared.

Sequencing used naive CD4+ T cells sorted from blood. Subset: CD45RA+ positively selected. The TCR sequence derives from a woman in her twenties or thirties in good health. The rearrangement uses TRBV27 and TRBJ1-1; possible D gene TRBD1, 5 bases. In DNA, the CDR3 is TGTGCCAGCAGTTTATTGGGGGGGGAGAACACTGAAGCTTTCTTT. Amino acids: CASSLLGGENTEAFF.